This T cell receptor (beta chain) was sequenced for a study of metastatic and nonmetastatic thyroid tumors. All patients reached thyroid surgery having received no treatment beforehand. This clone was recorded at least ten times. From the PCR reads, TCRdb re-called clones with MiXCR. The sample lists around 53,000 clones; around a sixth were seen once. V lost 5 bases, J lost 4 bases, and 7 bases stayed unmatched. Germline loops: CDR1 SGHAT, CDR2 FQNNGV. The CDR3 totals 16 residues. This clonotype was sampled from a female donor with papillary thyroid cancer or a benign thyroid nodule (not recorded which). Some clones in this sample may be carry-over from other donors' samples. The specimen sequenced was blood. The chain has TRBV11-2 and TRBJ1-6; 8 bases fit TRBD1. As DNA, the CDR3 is TGTGCCAGCAGCGTTGGGACAGGTGAATATAATTCACCCCTCCACTTT. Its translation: CASSVGTGEYNSPLHF.